The 17 T cell receptor beta chains below were found in one sample sequenced in a study of blood T cell repertoires in COVID-19. Repertoires were generated with immunoSEQ multiplex PCR, while TCRdb's copy carries only in-frame clones and drops some. The profile shows over 90,000 clones, about four fifths of them singletons. Sequenced: peripheral blood. These receptors all come from a man in his fifties or sixties with active or convalescent COVID-19.

The count of this clone is one. V and J are TRBV19 and TRBJ1-4; D perhaps matches TRBD1 (5 bases). Germline V gene lookup returns CDR1 LNHDA and CDR2 SQIVND (reference sequence). This CDR3 has 16 amino acids. V shed 5 bases and J shed 5 bases, with 18 bases lying between them. The CDR3: CASSLQAGQGNEKLFF. In nucleotides, the CDR3 is TGTGCCAGTAGTCTCCAGGCAGGCCAGGGAAATGAAAAACTGTTTTTT.

The chain has TRBV18 and TRBJ2-2; 8 bases line up with TRBD1. Looked up from germline, CDR1 is KGHSH and CDR2 is LQKENI. The CDR3 has 15 residues. With V trimmed by 2 bases and J by 6 bases, 5 bases remained unmatched. The CDR3 region has the DNA TGTGCCAGCTCACCAGGACAGGGAAAAGCCGGGGAGCTGTTTTTT. Translation: CASSPGQGKAGELFF.

The chain combines TRBV6-1 with TRBJ2-7; 7 nucleotides match TRBD1. CDR3 length: 15 residues. CDR1 is MNHNS, CDR2 SASEGT, per germline. The J segment lost 6 bases and the V segment lost 3 bases, leaving 11 bases of the junction unmatched. The CDR3 sequence: CASSERQGGFSEQYV. CDR3 sequence (DNA): TGTGCCAGCAGTGAGAGACAGGGTGGATTTTCCGAGCAGTACGTC.

The V gene is TRBV27, the J gene TRBJ1-4; 8 bases are shared with TRBD1. The CDR3 totals 13 residues. CDR1 MNHEY and CDR2 SMNVEV come from the germline V gene (reference sequence). The V segment lost 7 bases and the J segment 8 bases; nucleotides outside the gene matches: 6. This chain's CDR3 is CASMKGDREKLFF. The CDR3 DNA is TGTGCCAGCATGAAAGGGGACAGGGAAAAACTGTTTTTT.

The chain has TRBV29-1 and TRBJ1-2, with D perhaps TRBD1 (5 bases). The V gene's germline CDR1 is SQVTM and CDR2 ANQGSEA. V was shortened by 1 base and J by 8 bases, with 11 bases between the two germline ends. The CDR3 is 12 amino acids. CDR3 in amino acids: CSVEARDKGYTF. For the CDR3, the DNA is TGCAGCGTTGAAGCCAGGGATAAAGGCTACACCTTC.

CDR3: CASSPLDSPETQYF. In DNA form, the CDR3 reads TGTGCCAGCAGCCCCTTGGACAGTCCCGAGACCCAGTACTTC. V and J are TRBV5-6 and TRBJ2-5, with D possibly being TRBD1 (6 bases). The germline gives CDR1 SGHDT, CDR2 YYEEEE. The CDR3 consists of 14 residues. Trimming shortened V by 4 bases and J by 5 bases, and 15 bases separated the two germline ends.

The chain joins TRBV28 to TRBJ1-1, with 8 bases fitting TRBD1. The germline V gene has CDR1 MDHEN and CDR2 SYDVKM. The CDR3 runs 13 residues. V lost 8 bases and J lost 5; bases outside the gene matches: 7. The CDR3 DNA sequence: TGTGCCAGCTATACAGGGGGAAATACTGAAGCTTTCTTT. Translation: CASYTGGNTEAFF.

J is TRBJ2-7 and V is TRBV28; no clear D gene. Germline loops: CDR1 MDHEN, CDR2 SYDVKM. There are 15 residues in the CDR3. The V and J ends lost 4 bases and 0 bases respectively, with 13 bases between them. The CDR3 reads CASSSPWLSSYEQYF. The CDR3 DNA is TGTGCCAGCAGTTCGCCTTGGCTCAGCTCCTACGAGCAGTACTTC.

The V and J genes are TRBV9 and TRBJ2-3, with 7 positions matching TRBD2. V was pared by 3 bases and J by 3 bases, with 7 bases of the junction left unmatched. The CDR3 length is 15 residues. In germline, CDR1 is SGDLS, CDR2 YYNGEE. The CDR3 is CASSAGRAGTDTQYF. The CDR3 DNA reads TGTGCCAGCAGCGCAGGGAGGGCGGGGACAGATACGCAGTATTTT.

This clone was recorded once. The rearrangement joins TRBV5-1 to TRBJ2-5; D is perhaps TRBD1 (5 bases). There are 15 residues in the CDR3. V dropped 3 bases and J dropped 4 bases, with 16 bases sitting between them. Germline CDR1 and CDR2: SGHRS and YFSETQ. CDR3 sequence reads: CASSWGREVGETQYF. CDR3 DNA sequence: TGCGCCAGCAGCTGGGGCAGGGAAGTAGGAGAGACCCAGTACTTC.

The V call is TRBV6-6, the J call TRBJ1-3, with D perhaps TRBD1 (6 bases). V was clipped by 5 bases and J by 0 bases, with 17 bases between them. CDR1 MNHNY and CDR2 SVGAGI come from the germline V gene (reference sequence). The CDR3 runs to 17 residues. This CDR3 reads CASSLRDTTLSGNTIYF. The DNA of the CDR3 is TGTGCCAGCAGTCTCCGGGACACAACCCTCTCTGGAAACACCATATATTTT.

The sample holds a few counts of this clone. The rearrangement joins TRBV6-6 to TRBJ2-5; possibly TRBD1 or TRBD2 for D (6 bases each). This CDR3 region has 13 residues. Between the trimmed V and J ends, which lost 6 bases and 5 bases, there was a span of 13 bases. Per germline, CDR1 MNHNY and CDR2 SVGAGI (reference sequence). CDR3 nucleotide sequence: TGTGCCAGCAGCTACGGGGGCCTGGAGACCCAGTACTTC. This encodes CASSYGGLETQYF.

The chain couples TRBV28 to TRBJ1-4; 8 positions match TRBD1. Germline-derived CDR1 and CDR2 are MDHEN and SYDVKM. The V gene end was trimmed by 6 bases and the J gene end by 8 bases; junction bases not matched to a gene: 8. The length of the CDR3 is 14 residues. CDR3 in amino acids: CASREQGGREKLFF. The CDR3 coding sequence is TGTGCCAGCAGAGAACAGGGGGGAAGGGAAAAACTGTTTTTT.

The genes are TRBV4-1 and TRBJ1-2; the D gene is possibly TRBD1 (6 bases). The length of the CDR3 is 15 residues. Trimming left V 4 bases short and J 6 bases short, with 18 bases between. The germline V gene has CDR1 MGHRA and CDR2 YSYEKL. This CDR3 reads CASSPGTQGLDGYTF. CDR3 in DNA: TGCGCCAGCAGCCCCGGGACCCAGGGGTTAGATGGCTACACCTTC.

V usage is TRBV18 and J usage is TRBJ1-2, with D maybe TRBD1 (5 bases). The germline CDR1 and CDR2 sequences are KGHSH and LQKENI. V was shortened by 2 bases and J by 1 base, with 23 bases between the two germline ends. The length of the CDR3 is 19 residues. CDR3 sequence: CASSPMVVVQGVDNYGYTF. DNA of the CDR3: TGTGCCAGCTCACCAATGGTGGTGGTCCAGGGTGTGGATAACTATGGCTACACCTTC.

The chain joins TRBV19 to TRBJ1-5; 10 nucleotides align to TRBD1. Germline trimming cut 5 bases from V and 1 base from J; bases unmatched to any gene: 8. Looked up from germline, CDR1 is LNHDA and CDR2 is SQIVND (reference sequence). This CDR3 region has 17 residues. CDR3 residues: CASSSGTGERSNQPQHF. The CDR3 bases are TGTGCCAGTAGTTCCGGGACAGGGGAACGGAGCAATCAGCCCCAGCATTTT.

This sequence joins TRBV5-1 and TRBJ2-3, with a tentative D call TRBD2 (6 bases). This CDR3 contains 15 residues. CDR1 SGHRS and CDR2 YFSETQ come from the germline V gene. V was clipped by 4 bases and J by 4 bases, with 16 bases between them. The CDR3 DNA is TGCGCCAGCAGCCCCTCCGAAAGGGACTCAGATACGCAGTATTTT. This sequence encodes CASSPSERDSDTQYF. Looking up the rest from reference TRBV5-1 and TRBJ2-3 gives the full variable domain: KAGVTQTPRYLIKTRGQQVTLSCSPISGHRSVSWYQQTPGQGLQFLFEYFSETQRNKGNFPGRFSGRQFSNSRSEMNVSTLELGDSALYLCASSPSERDSDTQYFGPGTRLTVL.